The 32 T cell receptor beta chains in this list originate from one sample, sequenced in a study of blood T cell repertoires in COVID-19. This table comes from immunoSEQ multiplex PCR, and its TCRdb copy is limited to in-frame clones, with some not included. The sample holds approximately 110,000 clones; 81% are singletons and the top ten take over 9%. Source material: peripheral blood. Receptor source: a woman in her 70s with acute or convalescent COVID-19.

A few counts support this clone. The rearrangement links TRBV5-1 to TRBJ2-5; 10 nucleotides match TRBD1. V shed 6 bases, J shed 5 bases, and the junction held 7 bases outside the gene matches. From germline, CDR1 is SGHRS and CDR2 YFSETQ. The CDR3 extends over 14 amino acids. This CDR3 is CASTRDRGDETQYF. CDR3 DNA: TGCGCCAGCACCCGGGACAGGGGCGACGAGACCCAGTACTTC.

Concerning this clone: One end of the junction fails to match germline, which may point to a read error. The rearrangement links TRBV6-1 to TRBJ1-4, with a possible D match to TRBD1 (5 bases). CDR3 length: 14 residues. CDR1 MNHNS and CDR2 SASEGT come from the germline V gene. The CDR3 coding sequence is TGTGCCAGCAGTGAAGGGACAACGAATGAAAAACTGTTTTTT. This translates into CASSEGTTNEKLFF.

The J gene is TRBJ2-1, the V gene TRBV9; the match to TRBD2 covers 7 bases. The CDR3 has 15 residues. J gave up 5 bases and V 4 bases, and 9 bases lay outside the gene matches. From germline, CDR1 is SGDLS and CDR2 YYNGEE. The CDR3 DNA follows: TGTGCCAGCAGCCCAATCACCGGGGGGAACAATGAGCAGTTCTTC. Translated: CASSPITGGNNEQFF.

This clone occurred once. The chain employs TRBV28 and TRBJ2-1; 10 nucleotides align to TRBD2. Trimming at V came to 6 bases and at J to 3 bases, leaving 5 bases not matched to a gene. The CDR3 runs 15 residues. From germline, CDR1 is MDHEN and CDR2 SYDVKM. The CDR3 coding sequence is TGTGCCAGCAGACCTATAGCGGGAGGCTACAATGAGCAGTTCTTC. Protein product: CASRPIAGGYNEQFF.

The chain couples TRBV27 to TRBJ2-7; perhaps TRBD1 as D (6 bases). Germline CDR1 MNHEY, CDR2 SMNVEV (reference sequence). The CDR3 sequence is 14 residues long. The V end was cut by 4 bases, the J end by 0 bases, with 10 bases between. CDR3 residues: CASSSGVSSYEQYF. CDR3 nucleotide sequence: TGTGCCAGCAGTTCAGGGGTGAGCTCCTACGAGCAGTACTTC.

V and J are TRBV24-1 and TRBJ2-5; D possibly corresponds to TRBD1 (6 bases). Germline V gene sequence: CDR1 KGHDR, CDR2 SFDVKD. CDR3 length: 17 residues. V gave up 4 bases and J gave up 2 bases, with 19 bases separating them. The CDR3 region is CATSDRFLDRTQETQYF. As DNA, the CDR3 is TGTGCCACCAGTGACCGATTCCTGGACAGAACTCAAGAGACCCAGTACTTC.

The rearrangement links TRBV28 to TRBJ2-1; D might be TRBD2 (6 bases). Germline V gene lookup returns CDR1 MDHEN and CDR2 SYDVKM. Between the trimmed V and J ends, which lost 5 bases and 1 base, there was a span of 15 bases. This CDR3 is built from 16 residues. This chain's CDR3 is CASSPRDFLSYNEQFF. CDR3 DNA sequence: TGTGCCAGCAGTCCCAGGGACTTTTTATCCTACAATGAGCAGTTCTTC.

This clone was recorded once. This sequence joins TRBV11-2 and TRBJ2-2; 10 bases are shared with TRBD2. CDR1 and CDR2 (germline): SGHAT, FQNNGV. J was trimmed by 0 bases and V by 5 bases; bases with no gene match: 3. CDR3 size: 16 residues. CDR3 sequence (DNA): TGTGCCAGCAGCGGACTAGCGGCCTCGAACACCGGGGAGCTGTTTTTT. Its protein product is CASSGLAASNTGELFF.

The CDR3 loop is CASSRGSNTGELFF. The CDR3, as DNA: TGTGCCAGCAGCCGCGGGAGTAACACCGGGGAGCTGTTTTTT. The chain joins TRBV7-2 to TRBJ2-2, with 7 bases aligning to TRBD2. Germline V gene data show CDR1 as SGHTA and CDR2 as FQGNSA. V trimming: 5 bases; J trimming: 2 bases; junction bases outside the gene matches: 2. The CDR3 is 14 residues long.

The chain uses TRBV5-8 and TRBJ1-1; the D is unclear. Germline values: CDR1 SGHTS, CDR2 YDEGEE. The CDR3 is 13 residues long. With 0 bases removed from V and 6 bases from J, the gap between germline ends came to 9 bases. The CDR3 reads CASSLAVIPEAFF. As DNA, the CDR3 is TGTGCCAGCAGCTTGGCCGTTATCCCTGAAGCTTTCTTT.

In its sample, this clone was seen a few times. This rearrangement joins TRBV24-1 to TRBJ2-3; possibly TRBD1 for D (6 bases). V was cut by 3 bases and J by 2 bases, with 20 bases left in between. Germline V lookup: CDR1 KGHDR, CDR2 SFDVKD. This CDR3 is built from 18 residues. This chain's CDR3 is CATSDPSVGADLTDTQYF. CDR3 nucleotides: TGTGCCACCAGTGATCCCTCCGTGGGGGCGGACCTCACAGATACGCAGTATTTT.

The chain couples TRBV9 to TRBJ2-3; TRBD1 matches 7 bases. The CDR3 length is 16 residues. Unmatched junction bases numbered 11, after V lost 3 bases and J lost 4 bases. Germline CDR1 reads SGDLS; CDR2 reads YYNGEE. Written as DNA, the CDR3 is TGTGCCAGCAGCGAGAGGGACAGTTGGTTGTCAGATACGCAGTATTTT. It codes for CASSERDSWLSDTQYF.

CDR3 residues: CASRTSGSRETQYF. In DNA form, the CDR3 reads TGTGCCAGCAGAACTAGCGGGAGTCGAGAGACCCAGTACTTC. This rearrangement joins TRBV6-5 to TRBJ2-5, with TRBD2 matching 11 bases. V lost 6 bases, J lost 4 bases, and 4 bases stayed unmatched. CDR3 length: 14 amino acids. The germline V gene has CDR1 MNHEY and CDR2 SVGAGI.

V is TRBV6-6 and J is TRBJ1-2; TRBD1 matches 8 bases. V lost 6 bases and J lost 2; bases outside the gene matches: 2. Germline-derived CDR1 and CDR2 are MNHNY and SVGAGI (reference sequence). The CDR3 covers 13 residues. Here the CDR3 reads CASSWTGNYGYTF. The DNA of the CDR3 is TGTGCCAGCAGCTGGACAGGGAACTATGGCTACACCTTC.

The V gene is TRBV7-2, the J gene TRBJ2-3; 9 nucleotides line up with TRBD2. The V gene's germline CDR1 is SGHTA and CDR2 FQGNSA. V was pared by 2 bases and J by 4 bases, with 7 bases of the junction left unmatched. CDR3 length: 16 residues. The CDR3 protein is CASSLRGGRGADTQYF. CDR3 sequence (DNA): TGTGCCAGCAGCTTACGGGGCGGGAGGGGGGCAGATACGCAGTATTTT. Full variable domain (remainder filled in from reference TRBV7-2 and TRBJ2-3): GAGVSQSPSNKVTEKGKDVELRCDPISGHTALYWYRQSLGQGLEFLIYFQGNSAPDKSGLPSDRFSAERTGGSVSTLTIQRTQQEDSAVYLCASSLRGGRGADTQYFGPGTRLTVL.

The chain combines TRBV6-2 or TRBV6-3 with TRBJ1-4; D gene unclear. The CDR3 spans 14 residues. The germline V gene has CDR1 MNHEY and CDR2 SVGEGT. The V and J ends lost 1 base and 8 bases respectively, with 11 bases between them. The CDR3 here is CASSYFGSGEKLFF. In DNA form, the CDR3 reads TGTGCCAGCAGTTACTTCGGGAGTGGGGAAAAACTGTTTTTT.

The V and J genes are TRBV3-1 (or the pseudogene TRBV3-2) and TRBJ1-1, with D unclear. Germline V CDR1 and CDR2: LGHDT, YNNKEL (reference sequence). This CDR3 has 13 amino acids. V lost 1 base to trimming and J lost 5 bases, with 8 bases between them. The CDR3 nucleotides read TGTGCCAGCAGCCAAGGTCGACTGACTGAAGCTTTCTTT. As protein: CASSQGRLTEAFF.

The gene calls are TRBV11-2 and TRBJ1-1; 9 positions agree with TRBD1. CDR3 length equals 17 residues. Germline V gene data show CDR1 as SGHAT and CDR2 as FQNNGV. Unmatched junction bases numbered 10, after V lost 4 bases and J lost 1 base. The CDR3 DNA reads as TGTGCCAGCAGCTCTATATTTCCGGGACAGGGGAACACTGAAGCTTTCTTT. This encodes CASSSIFPGQGNTEAFF.

J is TRBJ2-7 and V is TRBV10-3, with D tentatively TRBD1 (6 bases). The CDR3 extends over 15 amino acids. The V gene lost 2 bases and the J gene lost 3 bases, with 14 bases spanning the gap. Germline V CDR1 and CDR2: ENHRY, SYGVKD. CDR3 DNA sequence: TGTGCCATCAGTGAGCCTTCCACAGGGTACTACGAGCAGTACTTC. Encoded protein: CAISEPSTGYYEQYF.

The chain joins TRBV5-6 to TRBJ2-7; 8 bases map to TRBD2. The CDR3 contains 17 residues. Germline V lookup: CDR1 SGHDT, CDR2 YYEEEE. V trimming: 2 bases; J trimming: 1 base; junction bases outside the gene matches: 11. For the CDR3, the DNA is TGTGCCAGCAGCTTTAGTACCCTAAGCGGGAGATCCTACGAGCAGTACTTC. Amino acid sequence: CASSFSTLSGRSYEQYF.

The chain employs TRBV13 and TRBJ2-7; TRBD1 matches at 8 bases. The germline CDR1 and CDR2 sequences are PRHDT and FYEKMQ (reference sequence). The CDR3 has 15 amino acids. The ends lost 0 bases at V and 4 bases at J; junction bases unmatched: 5. The CDR3 DNA reads TGTGCCAGCAGCTTAGGAGACAGGGGTATATACGAGCAGTACTTC. It encodes CASSLGDRGIYEQYF.

The chain couples TRBV28 to TRBJ2-7; TRBD1 matches 9 bases. This CDR3 contains 15 residues. CDR1 is MDHEN, CDR2 SYDVKM, per germline. V lost 4 bases, J lost 3 bases, and 7 bases stayed unmatched. The CDR3 DNA sequence: TGTGCCAGCAGTTCCCAAGGGACAGGGTTCTACGAGCAGTACTTC. It codes for CASSSQGTGFYEQYF.

The V call is TRBV7-9, the J call TRBJ2-5; 13 nucleotides line up with TRBD2. This CDR3 region has 13 residues. CDR1 is SEHNR and CDR2 is FQNEAQ in the germline V gene (reference sequence). Trimming cost V 3 bases and J 14 bases; bases outside gene matches: 6. CDR3 sequence (DNA): TGTGCCAGCAGCTTGGGACTAGCGGGACGCCAATACTTC. This sequence encodes CASSLGLAGRQYF.

V usage is TRBV15 and J usage is TRBJ1-4; D remains ambiguous. Trimming shortened V by 0 bases and J by 1 base, and 9 bases separated the two germline ends. Per germline, CDR1 LNHNV and CDR2 YYDKDF (reference sequence). The CDR3 covers 16 residues. CDR3 DNA: TGTGCCACCAGCAGAGATCGAGGGTTAACTAATGAAAAACTGTTTTTT. The encoded protein is CATSRDRGLTNEKLFF.

This chain links TRBV4-1 with TRBJ1-3; 9 bases are a match to TRBD1. CDR1 is MGHRA, CDR2 YSYEKL, per germline. Unmatched junction bases numbered 12, after V lost 6 bases and J lost 0 bases. The CDR3 runs to 18 residues. In DNA, the CDR3 is TGCGCCAGCAGTCTTCAACCGGGACAGGGCTTCTCTGGAAACACCATATATTTT. Its translation: CASSLQPGQGFSGNTIYF.

The J gene is TRBJ1-2, the V gene TRBV30; D gene uncertain. This CDR3 has 11 residues. Per the germline V gene, CDR1 is GTSNPN and CDR2 is SVGIG (reference sequence). V was pared by 2 bases and J by 8 bases, with 9 bases between. The CDR3 DNA is TGTGCCTGGAGTCGAGGCGGAGGCTACACCTTC. Translation gives CAWSRGGGYTF. The whole variable domain, filled in from reference TRBV30 and TRBJ1-2, reads SQTIHQWPATLVQPVGSPLSLECTVEGTSNPNLYWYRQAAGRGLQLLFYSVGIGQISSEVPQNLSASRPQDRQFILSSKKLLLSDSGFYLCAWSRGGGYTFGSGTRLTVV.

This clone was observed once. The chain uses TRBV12-5 and TRBJ2-2, with 9 bases lining up with TRBD1. Germline V CDR1 and CDR2: LGHNT, FRNRAP. The CDR3 totals 15 residues. The V gene end was trimmed by 6 bases and the J gene end by 5 bases; junction bases not matched to a gene: 7. The CDR3 loop is CASGTGTGQTGELFF. In nucleotides, the CDR3 is TGTGCTAGTGGCACCGGGACAGGGCAAACCGGGGAGCTGTTTTTT.

The chain uses TRBV11-2 and TRBJ2-7; 9 nucleotides line up with TRBD2. From germline, CDR1 is SGHAT and CDR2 FQNNGV. V gave up 6 bases and J gave up 7 bases; unmatched junction bases: 13. The CDR3 is made up of 15 amino acids. The CDR3 reads CASSGGAAGGREQYF. The CDR3 DNA follows: TGTGCCAGCAGTGGGGGGGCAGCGGGAGGTCGTGAGCAGTACTTC.

The CDR3: CASSQAPIPLTEAFF. The CDR3 DNA reads as TGTGCCAGCAGCCAAGCCCCTATTCCTCTCACTGAAGCTTTCTTT. The V and J genes are TRBV3-1 (or the pseudogene TRBV3-2) and TRBJ1-1; D call uncertain. Germline V gene sequence: CDR1 LGHDT, CDR2 YNNKEL (reference sequence). Trimming cost V 1 base and J 4 bases, with 13 bases left between them. The CDR3 is made up of 15 amino acids.

The V and J genes are TRBV10-3 and TRBJ1-2, with TRBD1 matching over 9 bases. Germline trimming cut 3 bases from V and 4 bases from J; bases unmatched to any gene: 6. Looked up from germline, CDR1 is ENHRY and CDR2 is SYGVKD. CDR3 size: 15 residues. CDR3 bases: TGTGCCATCAGTGATAAGGGGACAGGGTCCTATGGCTACACCTTC. Its translation: CAISDKGTGSYGYTF.

The rearrangement uses TRBV29-1 and TRBJ1-2; D not resolved. The V gene lost 4 bases and the J gene lost 8 bases, with 8 bases spanning the gap. Germline CDR1 and CDR2: SQVTM and ANQGSEA. The CDR3 totals 10 residues. The CDR3 nucleotides read TGCAGCGTTGTCACGGGGGGCTACACCTTC. Amino acids: CSVVTGGYTF.

Only one count was recorded for this clone. The CDR3 is CASSQDGGIGDPPQHF. The CDR3 DNA is TGTGCCAGCAGCCAAGATGGAGGAATCGGGGATCCGCCCCAGCATTTT. V and J are TRBV4-2 and TRBJ1-5, with D unclear. CDR1 and CDR2 from the germline V gene are LGHNA and YNFKEQ. This CDR3 spans 16 amino acids. Trimming shortened V by 0 bases and J by 9 bases, and 18 bases separated the two germline ends.